One sample yielded the 28 T cell receptor beta chains listed below, sequenced in a study of post-analysis software for immune sequencing data. For these receptors, no antigen is known. Each TCR beta cDNA library carried unique molecular identifiers. TCRdb recomputed calls from the PCR reads with MiXCR, one row per CDR3 protein. The sample lists around 200,000 distinct CDR3 sequences, 29% seen once, with around 3.2% in the top ten. Study-wide results and caveats: Patients had higher frequencies than controls of roughly five TRBV segments, including TRBV5-6, TRBV5-1 and TRBV20-1.

The material sequenced was blood. The receptors derive from a girl aged 2-17 years with multiple sclerosis.

This clonotype was seen only a few times. The chain is built from TRBV5-1 and TRBJ2-1; TRBD2 matches at 10 bases. Germline V lookup: CDR1 SGHRS, CDR2 YFSETQ. Trimming at V came to 4 bases and at J to 5 bases, leaving 21 bases not matched to a gene. The CDR3 loop spans 20 amino acids. The CDR3 nucleotides read TGCGCCAGCAGCCCTGGAGTCCTAGCGGGAGATAGAAACCCCCACAATGAGCAGTTCTTC. It codes for CASSPGVLAGDRNPHNEQFF. Filled out from reference TRBV5-1 and TRBJ2-1, the complete variable domain reads KAGVTQTPRYLIKTRGQQVTLSCSPISGHRSVSWYQQTPGQGLQFLFEYFSETQRNKGNFPGRFSGRQFSNSRSEMNVSTLELGDSALYLCASSPGVLAGDRNPHNEQFFGPGTRLTVL.

In its sample, this clonotype was seen a few times. The chain employs TRBV5-1 and TRBJ2-7; the match to TRBD2 covers 13 bases. Germline-derived CDR1 and CDR2 are SGHRS and YFSETQ. The length of the CDR3 is 15 residues. With V trimmed by 0 bases and J by 5 bases, 2 bases remained unmatched. The DNA of the CDR3 is TGCGCCAGCAGCTTGGGACTAGCGGGAGGCCACGAGCAGTACTTC. Encoded protein: CASSLGLAGGHEQYF.

This clonotype appeared a few times. This chain links TRBV14 with TRBJ1-6; TRBD1 agrees at 8 bases. The CDR3 is 15 amino acids. Germline V gene sequence: CDR1 SGHDN, CDR2 FVKESK. The ends lost 5 bases at V and 7 bases at J; junction bases unmatched: 7. The CDR3 protein is CASSSTDRGNSPLHF. In DNA, the CDR3 is TGTGCCAGCAGCTCCACCGACAGGGGAAATTCACCCCTCCACTTT.

This clonotype came up a few times. The chain carries TRBV15 and TRBJ1-4; 7 bases line up with TRBD1. V was pared by 2 bases and J by 7 bases, with 7 bases of the junction left unmatched. Germline lookup yields CDR1 LNHNV and CDR2 YYDKDF (reference sequence). The CDR3 is 15 amino acids. DNA for the CDR3: TGTGCCACCAGCAGAACCGGGACAGTTGGTGAAAAACTGTTTTTT. Its protein product is CATSRTGTVGEKLFF.

The sample holds many counts of this clonotype. The rearrangement joins TRBV29-1 to TRBJ2-7, with D perhaps TRBD1 or TRBD2 (5 bases each). V lost 1 base and J lost 0, with 10 bases in between. Germline-derived CDR1 and CDR2 are SQVTM and ANQGSEA. CDR3 length equals 14 residues. In nucleotides, the CDR3 is TGCAGCGTTGAAGGTTGGGGGAGCTCCTACGAGCAGTACTTC. Amino acid sequence: CSVEGWGSSYEQYF.

CDR3: CSVERQGRIGGAEAFF. The CDR3 DNA reads as TGCAGCGTTGAGAGACAGGGTCGGATTGGAGGGGCTGAAGCTTTCTTT. The rearrangement joins TRBV29-1 to TRBJ1-1; 7 positions match TRBD1. CDR3 length: 16 residues. V gave up 3 bases and J gave up 6 bases; unmatched junction bases: 16. CDR1 is SQVTM, CDR2 ANQGSEA, per germline.

This clonotype has at least ten counts. The rearrangement links TRBV18 to TRBJ2-7; 8 bases are a match to TRBD1. The V gene end was trimmed by 0 bases and the J gene end by 5 bases; junction bases not matched to a gene: 18. Germline V lookup: CDR1 KGHSH, CDR2 LQKENI. This CDR3 spans 19 amino acids. DNA of the CDR3: TGTGCCAGCTCACCACCTTTCAGGGGGCTAACGCAAGAGGACCACGAGCAGTACTTC. Amino acids: CASSPPFRGLTQEDHEQYF.

This sequence joins TRBV3-1 and TRBJ2-5, with 7 bases identical to TRBD1. Germline V gene lookup returns CDR1 LGHDT and CDR2 YNNKEL (reference sequence). The CDR3 is made up of 14 amino acids. Trimming cost V 1 base and J 3 bases; bases outside gene matches: 2. The CDR3 spells CASSQGGTEETQYF. CDR3 in DNA: TGTGCCAGCAGCCAAGGAGGGACAGAAGAGACCCAGTACTTC.

The sample holds a few counts of this clonotype. The rearrangement joins TRBV20-1 to TRBJ1-4; 10 nucleotides align to TRBD1. Per germline, CDR1 DFQATT and CDR2 SNEGSKA (reference sequence). The CDR3 spans 13 residues. The V gene end was trimmed by 6 bases and the J gene end by 8 bases; junction bases not matched to a gene: 6. The CDR3 DNA reads as TGCAGTGCACGGGACAGGGGTGGAGAAAAACTGTTTTTT. This sequence encodes CSARDRGGEKLFF.

This clonotype has at least ten counts. The gene calls are TRBV20-1 and TRBJ2-5, with D unclear. The germline V and J ends were trimmed by 3 bases and 3 bases, with 11 bases remaining between them. CDR1 and CDR2 (germline): DFQATT, SNEGSKA (reference sequence). This CDR3 contains 13 residues. The CDR3 loop reads CSASRASKETQYF. In nucleotides, the CDR3 is TGCAGTGCTAGCCGAGCGAGCAAAGAGACCCAGTACTTC.

There are many counts of this clonotype. This CDR3 is CASSLETGAVYEQYF. CDR3 nucleotides: TGTGCCAGCAGCTTAGAGACAGGGGCCGTATACGAGCAGTACTTC. The chain uses TRBV7-9 and TRBJ2-7; 8 nucleotides agree with TRBD1. V shed 1 base and J 4 bases; nucleotides not matched to a gene: 6. From germline, CDR1 is SEHNR and CDR2 FQNEAQ (reference sequence). This CDR3 has 15 residues.

This clonotype appeared a few times. The chain is built from TRBV20-1 and TRBJ2-1, with 12 positions matching TRBD2. Trimming at V came to 0 bases and at J to 4 bases, leaving 4 bases not matched to a gene. This CDR3 has 16 amino acids. Germline CDR1 is DFQATT and CDR2 is SNEGSKA (reference sequence). CDR3 nucleotides: TGCAGTGCTAGAGACACTAGCGGGAGGACTTACAATGAGCAGTTCTTC. Its translation: CSARDTSGRTYNEQFF.

The rearrangement uses TRBV20-1 and TRBJ2-2; 7 bases are shared with TRBD1. The CDR3 length is 18 residues. Germline V lookup: CDR1 DFQATT, CDR2 SNEGSKA (reference sequence). The ends lost 3 bases at V and 0 bases at J; junction bases unmatched: 13. CDR3 sequence: CSARDSGRGLANTGELFF. CDR3 in DNA: TGCAGTGCTAGGGACAGCGGCAGGGGGTTGGCGAACACCGGGGAGCTGTTTTTT.

This clonotype was detected a few times. This chain connects TRBV5-1 to TRBJ1-1; no clear D gene. There are 14 residues in the CDR3. Germline V CDR1 and CDR2: SGHRS, YFSETQ. Deletions cut 0 bases from V and 6 bases from J, with 12 bases between. The DNA of the CDR3 is TGCGCCAGCAGCTTGGGGGGAGGTAATCCTGAAGCTTTCTTT. Translation: CASSLGGGNPEAFF.

This clonotype was detected many times. The chain recombines TRBV28 with TRBJ2-7, with D perhaps matching TRBD1 (6 bases). With 3 bases removed from V and 5 bases from J, the gap between germline ends came to 17 bases. Germline assignment: CDR1 MDHEN and CDR2 SYDVKM. There are 15 residues in the CDR3. The CDR3 sequence: CASSFQGHFIHEQYF. The CDR3 DNA follows: TGTGCCAGCAGTTTTCAGGGACACTTTATCCACGAGCAGTACTTC.

This clonotype was counted a few times. The genes are TRBV20-1 and TRBJ1-2; tentative D call: TRBD1 (6 bases). The CDR3 totals 13 residues. V was cut by 6 bases and J by 8 bases, with 19 bases left in between. CDR1 is DFQATT and CDR2 is SNEGSKA in the germline V gene (reference sequence). For the CDR3, the DNA is TGCAGTGCCCATAGGGAACGGGGGCAAGGCTACACCTTC. This translates into CSAHRERGQGYTF.

This clonotype has a count of ten or more. The chain uses TRBV10-3 and TRBJ1-1; TRBD1 matches 7 bases. J gave up 4 bases and V 4 bases, and 9 bases lay outside the gene matches. The CDR3 is 15 amino acids. The germline V gene encodes CDR1 ENHRY and CDR2 SYGVKD. The CDR3 protein is CAISALLAGGTEAFF. As DNA, the CDR3 is TGTGCCATCAGTGCACTCCTTGCAGGGGGCACTGAAGCTTTCTTT.

V is TRBV7-8 and J is TRBJ2-1; a possible D gene is TRBD2 (6 bases). The germline V gene encodes CDR1 SGHVS and CDR2 FQNEAQ. The CDR3 covers 15 residues. Trimming stripped 2 bases from V and 8 bases from J, with 16 bases between. CDR3 protein: CASSLIAGIGYEQFF. As DNA, the CDR3 is TGTGCCAGCAGCTTAATTGCGGGAATAGGCTATGAGCAGTTCTTC.

A remark on this clonotype: A much larger clone is a single base away; this may be a read error. The CDR3 carries no conserved terminal phenylalanine or tryptophan, so it likely arises from a read error. As DNA, the CDR3 is TGTGCCAGCAGCCGACTAGGGGCTAGCACAGATACGCAGTATTCT. Translation: CASSRLGASTDTQYS. The chain couples TRBV12-3 or TRBV12-4 to TRBJ2-3, with a weak D call TRBD2 (6 bases). V dropped 6 bases and J dropped 0 bases, with 13 bases sitting between them. This CDR3 region has 15 residues.

The J gene is TRBJ2-5, the V gene TRBV5-1; TRBD1 aligns across 7 bases. Unmatched junction bases numbered 5, after V lost 1 base and J lost 2 bases. Germline CDR1 SGHRS, CDR2 YFSETQ. This CDR3 region has 15 residues. CDR3 DNA: TGCGCCAGCAGCTTGTCGCCAGGGGGACAAGAGACCCAGTACTTC. Its protein is CASSLSPGGQETQYF. The full variable domain, in which reference TRBV5-1 and TRBJ2-5 provide the parts outside the CDR3, is KAGVTQTPRYLIKTRGQQVTLSCSPISGHRSVSWYQQTPGQGLQFLFEYFSETQRNKGNFPGRFSGRQFSNSRSEMNVSTLELGDSALYLCASSLSPGGQETQYFGPGTRLLVL.

This clonotype came up many times. The gene calls are TRBV5-1 and TRBJ2-4; 7 nucleotides align to TRBD1. V dropped 3 bases and J dropped 9; count of bases not matched to a gene: 15. The CDR3 runs to 16 residues. Germline lookup yields CDR1 SGHRS and CDR2 YFSETQ. CDR3 amino acids: CASSSGQRRPTGIQYF. CDR3 nucleotides: TGCGCCAGCAGCTCGGGACAGAGACGCCCAACTGGCATTCAGTACTTC.

This clonotype came up a few times. The J gene is TRBJ1-1, the V gene TRBV2; D unresolved. Germline CDR1 reads SNHLY; CDR2 reads FYNNEI. The CDR3 loop spans 12 amino acids. V was pared by 9 bases and J by 8 bases, with 16 bases between. CDR3 nucleotide sequence: TGTGCCAGACGTAGGACGTCCGCCGAAGCTTTCTTT. Translation: CARRRTSAEAFF.

A remark on this clonotype: This may stem from a read error, because a much larger clone lies one nucleotide away. The chain employs TRBV4-2 and TRBJ2-5; 12 nucleotides agree with TRBD1. The germline V gene encodes CDR1 LGHNA and CDR2 YNFKEQ. The CDR3 length is 15 residues. CDR3 sequence: CASGQEGTGGREQYF. CDR3 DNA sequence: TGTGCCAGCGGCCAAGAAGGGACAGGGGGCAGGGAGCAGTACTTC.

This chain connects TRBV11-3 to TRBJ1-1; D remains unclear. The V end lost 5 bases, the J end lost 0 bases, and 31 bases lay between the germline ends. CDR1 and CDR2 from the germline V gene are SGHNT and YENEEA. The CDR3 contains 21 residues. The CDR3 is CASSPPHPARKDSFMNTEAFF. For the CDR3, the DNA is TGTGCCAGCAGCCCACCGCATCCGGCCAGGAAAGATTCGTTCATGAACACTGAAGCTTTCTTT.

This clonotype was found many times. This chain links TRBV5-5 with TRBJ1-2, with D tentatively TRBD1 (5 bases). Trimming left V 5 bases short and J 0 bases short, with 17 bases between. The V gene's germline CDR1 is SGHKS and CDR2 YYEKEE (reference sequence). The CDR3 consists of 16 residues. The CDR3 bases are TGTGCCAGCAGTCCGCGGGAGGGGCGATCTAACTATGGCTACACCTTC. It specifies CASSPREGRSNYGYTF.

There are many counts of this clonotype. The chain is built from TRBV20-1 and TRBJ2-1, with TRBD1 matching 9 bases. The CDR3 covers 18 residues. Looked up from germline, CDR1 is DFQATT and CDR2 is SNEGSKA (reference sequence). The trim removed 2 bases at V and 0 bases at J, leaving 11 bases unmatched. This CDR3 is CSARRTGDKISSYNEQFF. DNA for the CDR3: TGCAGTGCTAGAAGGACAGGGGATAAGATAAGCTCCTACAATGAGCAGTTCTTC.

V and J are TRBV12-3 or TRBV12-4 and TRBJ2-3; 7 bases align to TRBD1. The junction had 4 bases not matched to a gene; V was cut back by 1 base and J by 0 bases. The CDR3 loop spans 16 amino acids. Written as DNA, the CDR3 is TGTGCCAGCAGTTTAGGGACAGGTCCCAGCACAGATACGCAGTATTTT. Residues: CASSLGTGPSTDTQYF.

This clonotype was detected many times. CDR3 nucleotides: TGCAGCGCCGAACAGGGGGCGCCTGGGGAGCAGTACTTC. The encoded protein is CSAEQGAPGEQYF. The V call is TRBV29-1, the J call TRBJ2-5, with 9 bases lining up with TRBD1. Germline V gene lookup returns CDR1 SQVTM and CDR2 ANQGSEA. The V segment lost 7 bases and the J segment 11 bases; nucleotides outside the gene matches: 14. The CDR3 has 13 residues.